One sample yielded the 26 T cell receptor beta chains listed below, sequenced in a study of blood T cell repertoires in COVID-19. TCRdb's table, derived via immunoSEQ multiplex PCR, lists solely in-frame clones and lacks some. The data show about 70,000 clones, about 85% seen once. Sequenced material: peripheral blood. All receptors derive from a man aged 65-85 years with active COVID-19.

This sequence joins TRBV28 and TRBJ1-4, with a tentative D call TRBD1 (5 bases). The CDR3 contains 16 residues. CDR1 and CDR2 (germline): MDHEN, SYDVKM. V lost 1 base and J 5 bases, leaving 14 bases between the germline ends. CDR3 nucleotides: TGTGCCAGCAGTTTATTTGTTGGGGGGGGGAATGAAAAACTGTTTTTT. Residues: CASSLFVGGGNEKLFF.

The rearrangement joins TRBV7-2 to TRBJ2-7; 11 bases align to TRBD2. Germline V CDR1 and CDR2: SGHTA, FQGNSA. J was trimmed by 0 bases and V by 5 bases; bases with no gene match: 3. There are 15 residues in the CDR3. The CDR3 DNA sequence: TGTGCCAGCAGCACTACTAGCGGGAGCTCCTACGAGCAGTACTTC. Translating it yields CASSTTSGSSYEQYF.

This sequence joins TRBV30 and TRBJ1-1; D not resolved. The germline V gene encodes CDR1 GTSNPN and CDR2 SVGIG (reference sequence). Trimming took 2 bases from V and 2 from J, leaving 9 bases between them. The CDR3 totals 13 residues. CDR3 amino acids: CAWSRQANTEAFF. CDR3 sequence (DNA): TGTGCCTGGAGTCGGCAGGCCAACACTGAAGCTTTCTTT.

V usage is TRBV7-9 and J usage is TRBJ2-3, with D perhaps TRBD1 (5 bases). Looked up from germline, CDR1 is SEHNR and CDR2 is FQNEAQ (reference sequence). The V end lost 5 bases, the J end lost 0 bases, and 15 bases lay between the germline ends. This CDR3 contains 16 residues. Here the CDR3 DNA reads TGTGCCAGCAGCCCCCCTTCCGCAGGGAGCACAGATACGCAGTATTTT. This codes for CASSPPSAGSTDTQYF.

This clone was seen a single time. The chain carries TRBV11-2 and TRBJ2-1, with 10 bases aligning to TRBD2. Germline V CDR1 and CDR2: SGHAT, FQNNGV. Germline trimming cut 3 bases from V and 8 bases from J; bases unmatched to any gene: 10. The CDR3 is 16 residues long. CDR3 residues: CASSFSGLAGEDEQFF. The CDR3 nucleotides are TGTGCCAGCAGCTTTTCCGGGCTAGCGGGGGAGGATGAGCAGTTCTTC. Supplemented by reference TRBV11-2 and TRBJ2-1, the full variable domain reads EAGVAQSPRYKIIEKRQSVAFWCNPISGHATLYWYQQILGQGPKLLIQFQNNGVVDDSQLPKDRFSAERLKGVDSTLKIQPAKLEDSAVYLCASSFSGLAGEDEQFFGPGTRLTVL.

J is TRBJ2-3 and V is TRBV7-9; 7 bases are a match to TRBD2. J lost 2 bases, V lost 5 bases, and 16 bases had no gene match. In germline, CDR1 is SEHNR, CDR2 FQNEAQ (reference sequence). This CDR3 has 18 amino acids. CDR3 protein: CASSPVGGGYSYTDTQYF. In nucleotides, the CDR3 is TGTGCCAGCAGCCCCGTGGGGGGGGGTTACTCATACACAGATACGCAGTATTTT.

V usage is TRBV5-1 and J usage is TRBJ1-1; D is undetermined. The CDR3 loop spans 14 amino acids. Germline values: CDR1 SGHRS, CDR2 YFSETQ. Trimming removed 4 bases at V and 1 base at J, with 11 bases between. CDR3 DNA: TGCGCCAGCAGCGCGCGAGAGTGGAACACTGAAGCTTTCTTT. Residues: CASSAREWNTEAFF. Based on the CDR3 plus reference TRBV5-1 and TRBJ1-1, the full variable domain is KAGVTQTPRYLIKTRGQQVTLSCSPISGHRSVSWYQQTPGQGLQFLFEYFSETQRNKGNFPGRFSGRQFSNSRSEMNVSTLELGDSALYLCASSAREWNTEAFFGQGTRLTVV.

V usage is TRBV19 and J usage is TRBJ1-1; D is uncertain. Trimming took off 2 bases at V and 2 bases at J, with 12 bases between the two ends. Germline values: CDR1 LNHDA, CDR2 SQIVND (reference sequence). This CDR3 is built from 15 residues. In DNA form, the CDR3 reads TGTGCCAGTAGTATATCGGGTCCCTTTAACACTGAAGCTTTCTTT. Amino acid sequence: CASSISGPFNTEAFF.

The table lists this clone with a count of one. This rearrangement joins TRBV19 to TRBJ2-2, with D possibly matching TRBD2 (6 bases). Trimming pared 5 bases from V and 4 bases from J, leaving 20 bases between. The CDR3 covers 17 residues. Per the germline V gene, CDR1 is LNHDA and CDR2 is SQIVND (reference sequence). The CDR3 DNA follows: TGTGCCAGTAGTGCCGAAAGACTAGTTACGCGCACCGGGGAGCTGTTTTTT. It is translated as CASSAERLVTRTGELFF.

The chain has TRBV5-1 and TRBJ2-2; D is possibly TRBD1 (6 bases). Germline values: CDR1 SGHRS, CDR2 YFSETQ. The CDR3 consists of 15 residues. V dropped 3 bases and J dropped 6 bases, with 15 bases sitting between them. The chain's CDR3 is CASSYRTDRAGELFF. The DNA of the CDR3 is TGCGCCAGCAGCTACAGGACAGATAGGGCCGGGGAGCTGTTTTTT.

This rearrangement joins TRBV6-2 or TRBV6-3 to TRBJ2-5; 11 bases fit TRBD1. CDR1 and CDR2 from the germline V gene are MNHEY and SVGEGT. V shed 2 bases, J shed 5 bases, and the junction held 4 bases outside the gene matches. This CDR3 contains 15 residues. CDR3 residues: CASSYRGTGGETQYF. The CDR3 coding sequence is TGTGCCAGCAGTTACCGCGGGACAGGGGGGGAGACCCAGTACTTC.

This clone turned up a few times. The rearrangement links TRBV7-9 to TRBJ2-7, with 9 bases matching TRBD2. This CDR3 has 14 amino acids. The ends lost 6 bases at V and 5 bases at J; junction bases unmatched: 8. CDR1 and CDR2 (germline): SEHNR, FQNEAQ (reference sequence). The CDR3: CASRPAGGRHEQYF. For the CDR3, the DNA is TGTGCCAGCAGACCAGCGGGAGGCCGCCACGAGCAGTACTTC.

V and J are TRBV2 and TRBJ2-1; 8 bases line up with TRBD2. Germline V CDR1 and CDR2: SNHLY, FYNNEI. The CDR3 length is 15 residues. V shed 6 bases, J shed 4 bases, and the junction held 8 bases outside the gene matches. CDR3 region: CASRSAGGEYNEQFF. The CDR3 bases are TGTGCCAGCAGAAGTGCGGGAGGAGAGTACAATGAGCAGTTCTTC.

This chain joins TRBV21-1 and TRBJ1-4; no DNA check was done on the table's D call, TRBD1. TRBV21-1 is annotated as a pseudogene. The CDR3 consists of 15 residues. The DNA for the CDR3 is TGTGCCAGCAGCACACCACAGGGGGATAATGAAAAACTGTTTTTT. Residues: CASSTPQGDNEKLFF.

The chain couples TRBV5-6 to TRBJ2-7; 8 bases agree with TRBD2. CDR1 and CDR2 (germline): SGHDT, YYEEEE. The length of the CDR3 is 15 residues. With V trimmed by 4 bases and J by 2 bases, 8 bases remained unmatched. The CDR3 here is CASSPVGRGPYEQYF. The CDR3, as DNA: TGTGCCAGCAGCCCCGTCGGGAGGGGCCCCTACGAGCAGTACTTC. Drawing the rest from reference TRBV5-6 and TRBJ2-7, the complete variable domain is DAGVTQSPTHLIKTRGQQVTLRCSPKSGHDTVSWYQQALGQGPQFIFQYYEEEERQRGNFPDRFSGHQFPNYSSELNVNALLLGDSALYLCASSPVGRGPYEQYFGPGTRLTVT.

The gene calls are TRBV18 and TRBJ2-5; TRBD1 is a possible D gene (6 bases). The CDR3 loop spans 12 amino acids. V lost 4 bases and J lost 4, with 7 bases in between. The V gene's germline CDR1 is KGHSH and CDR2 LQKENI. The CDR3 region has the DNA TGTGCCAGCTCACTCAGGGGAGAGACCCAGTACTTC. Amino acid sequence: CASSLRGETQYF.

The rearrangement joins TRBV3-1 (or the pseudogene TRBV3-2) to TRBJ2-1, with D possibly matching TRBD2 (6 bases). Germline V CDR1 and CDR2: LGHDT, YNNKEL (reference sequence). CDR3 size: 17 residues. The V end lost 0 bases, the J end lost 7 bases, and 19 bases lay between the germline ends. CDR3 nucleotide sequence: TGTGCCAGCAGCCAAGATGGTAGGGCAGGAGGGAGGAATGAGCAGTTCTTC. It yields the protein CASSQDGRAGGRNEQFF.

J is TRBJ1-5 and V is TRBV28; 8 bases map to TRBD1. The J segment lost 7 bases and the V segment lost 5 bases, leaving 10 bases of the junction unmatched. The CDR3 sequence is 15 residues long. Germline values: CDR1 MDHEN, CDR2 SYDVKM. The DNA of the CDR3 is TGTGCCAGCAGTCCCCCCCGGACAGGGACCCAGCCCCAGCATTTT. Amino acids: CASSPPRTGTQPQHF.

The V and J genes are TRBV3-1 (or the pseudogene TRBV3-2) and TRBJ1-5; the match to TRBD1 covers 8 bases. The germline V gene has CDR1 LGHDT and CDR2 YNNKEL (reference sequence). Trimming at V came to 8 bases and at J to 3 bases, leaving 3 bases not matched to a gene. This CDR3 spans 13 amino acids. The CDR3 protein is CASGTGPNQPQHF. The CDR3 DNA sequence: TGTGCCAGCGGGACAGGCCCCAATCAGCCCCAGCATTTT.

The genes are TRBV10-3 and TRBJ1-2, with 7 bases that match TRBD1. Germline V lookup: CDR1 ENHRY, CDR2 SYGVKD. The CDR3 spans 15 residues. V gave up 6 bases and J gave up 3 bases; unmatched junction bases: 10. The CDR3: CAISPGTVGDYGYTF. In nucleotides, the CDR3 is TGTGCCATCAGCCCCGGGACAGTCGGGGACTATGGCTACACCTTC.

This clone turned up a few times. The V call is TRBV4-3, the J call TRBJ2-2; a possible D gene is TRBD1 (5 bases). Per the germline V gene, CDR1 is LGHNA and CDR2 is YSLEER. The V end lost 0 bases, the J end lost 6 bases, and 8 bases lay between the germline ends. CDR3 length: 14 residues. The CDR3 protein is CASSQDQGPGELFF. The CDR3 coding sequence is TGCGCCAGCAGCCAAGACCAGGGTCCCGGGGAGCTGTTTTTT.

The CDR3: CASSPEQGWDNEQFF. CDR3 nucleotides: TGTGCCAGCAGCCCGGAACAGGGGTGGGACAATGAGCAGTTCTTC. The chain has TRBV28 and TRBJ2-1; 7 bases are shared with TRBD1. V lost 6 bases to trimming and J lost 5 bases; unmatched junction nucleotides: 10. Germline CDR1 reads MDHEN; CDR2 reads SYDVKM. The CDR3 contains 15 residues. Full variable domain (missing parts from reference TRBV28 and TRBJ2-1): DVKVTQSSRYLVKRTGEKVFLECVQDMDHENMFWYRQDPGLGLRLIYFSYDVKMKEKGDIPEGYSVSREKKERFSLILESASTNQTSMYLCASSPEQGWDNEQFFGPGTRLTVL.

The genes are TRBV9 and TRBJ2-1; D is possibly TRBD1 (6 bases). V was shortened by 4 bases and J by 0 bases, with 14 bases between the two germline ends. Germline CDR1 is SGDLS and CDR2 is YYNGEE. The CDR3 runs to 16 residues. The CDR3 is CASSPRGQSSYNEQFF. DNA of the CDR3: TGTGCCAGCAGCCCCAGGGGCCAAAGCTCCTACAATGAGCAGTTCTTC. Filled out from reference TRBV9 and TRBJ2-1, the complete variable domain reads DSGVTQTPKHLITATGQRVTLRCSPRSGDLSVYWYQQSLDQGLQFLIQYYNGEERAKGNILERFSAQQFPDLHSELNLSSLELGDSALYFCASSPRGQSSYNEQFFGPGTRLTVL.

The gene calls are TRBV7-8 and TRBJ2-1; D is possibly TRBD2 (7 bases). V gave up 5 bases and J gave up 9 bases, with 17 bases separating them. The CDR3 runs to 14 residues. Germline V lookup: CDR1 SGHVS, CDR2 FQNEAQ. In DNA form, the CDR3 reads TGTGCCAGCAGCCCGGGGGGCGGGAGTAGTGAGCAGTTCTTC. Encoded protein: CASSPGGGSSEQFF.

The chain has TRBV28 and TRBJ2-5; tentatively, D is TRBD1 (5 bases). The V end was cut by 6 bases, the J end by 0 bases, with 20 bases between. Germline V gene data show CDR1 as MDHEN and CDR2 as SYDVKM. This CDR3 is 17 amino acids long. The CDR3 DNA follows: TGTGCCAGCAGCCCCCTAAGGACGGACACGTACCAAGAGACCCAGTACTTC. This encodes CASSPLRTDTYQETQYF. Full variable domain (missing parts from reference TRBV28 and TRBJ2-5): DVKVTQSSRYLVKRTGEKVFLECVQDMDHENMFWYRQDPGLGLRLIYFSYDVKMKEKGDIPEGYSVSREKKERFSLILESASTNQTSMYLCASSPLRTDTYQETQYFGPGTRLLVL.

This clone was counted once. The V call is TRBV29-1, the J call TRBJ2-2, with 8 positions matching TRBD1. CDR1 SQVTM and CDR2 ANQGSEA come from the germline V gene. V was clipped by 1 base and J by 9 bases; unmatched bases: 10. This CDR3 has 15 residues. The CDR3 bases are TGCAGCGTTGAAGTTGCGACAGGGGTAAACAGGGAGCTGTTTTTT. It encodes CSVEVATGVNRELFF.